These T cell receptor beta chains were read from a single sample in a study of blood T cells in healthy people across ages. MiXCR was run by TCRdb on the 5' RACE reads, yielding one entry per CDR3 protein. Of 800,000 or so distinct CDR3 sequences listed, about half are singletons. What was sequenced was blood. The receptors stem from a man older than 75 in good health. The conserved cysteine and the conserved F or W are not part of the CDR3 here. Fields, in order: CDR3 protein, J gene, V gene, D gene. D genes are given only for firm matches.

CDR3aa: ASSLEGTSYEQY
j_gene: TRBJ2-7
v_gene: TRBV7-2
d_gene: -

CDR3aa: SARRGEQATYEQY
j_gene: TRBJ2-7
v_gene: TRBV20-1
d_gene: TRBD2

CDR3aa: SATRVDYGYT
j_gene: TRBJ1-2
v_gene: TRBV20-1
d_gene: -

CDR3aa: ASRPLTVYGYT
j_gene: TRBJ1-2
v_gene: TRBV27
d_gene: -

CDR3aa: ASSLASSGHNNEQF
j_gene: TRBJ2-1
v_gene: TRBV7-2
d_gene: TRBD2

CDR3aa: SARDRDRGSAGYT
j_gene: TRBJ1-2
v_gene: TRBV20-1
d_gene: TRBD1

CDR3aa: ASSLTTSGDQETQY
j_gene: TRBJ2-5
v_gene: TRBV12-3/TRBV12-4
d_gene: TRBD2

CDR3aa: ASTHAGARYGQY
j_gene: TRBJ2-4
v_gene: TRBV5-6
d_gene: -

CDR3aa: ASSDLLVPTSADTQY
j_gene: TRBJ2-3
v_gene: TRBV12-3/TRBV12-4
d_gene: -

CDR3aa: ASSGLPPDEQY
j_gene: TRBJ2-7
v_gene: TRBV6-2/TRBV6-3
d_gene: -

CDR3aa: ASSLMLGSYEQY
j_gene: TRBJ2-7
v_gene: TRBV11-2
d_gene: -

CDR3aa: ASSPNWRDRGHTGELF
j_gene: TRBJ2-2
v_gene: TRBV28
d_gene: TRBD1

CDR3aa: ASSQDRASGGSYEQY
j_gene: TRBJ2-7
v_gene: TRBV4-3
d_gene: TRBD2